Below, 4 T cell receptor beta chains from the same sample are listed, as sequenced in a study of T cell responses to AZD1222 COVID-19 vaccine. Libraries were prepared by immunoSEQ multiplex PCR; TCRdb keeps only in-frame clonotypes and omits some of them. The repertoire has tens of thousands of clones, roughly 90% of them found once; the top ten carry around an eighth. Here the sequenced sample was peripheral blood, taken 28 days after the second AZD1222 dose. The receptors come from an adult who received the AZD1222 COVID-19 vaccine.

V is TRBV27 and J is TRBJ2-7, with TRBD1 as a possible D gene (6 bases). Trimming removed 5 bases at V and 0 bases at J, with 11 bases between. The CDR3 runs 14 residues. Germline-derived CDR1 and CDR2 are MNHEY and SMNVEV (reference sequence). The CDR3 DNA reads TGTGCCAGCAGTCCCCAGGGGCACTCCTACGAGCAGTACTTC. Its protein product is CASSPQGHSYEQYF.

This sequence joins TRBV11-3 and TRBJ2-7, with D maybe TRBD1 (5 bases). The germline V and J ends were trimmed by 0 bases and 2 bases, with 5 bases remaining between them. Per the germline V gene, CDR1 is SGHNT and CDR2 is YENEEA. This CDR3 comprises 13 residues. For the CDR3, the DNA is TGTGCCAGCAGCTTAGACAGGGCCTACGAGCAGTACTTC. It translates to CASSLDRAYEQYF.

This chain joins TRBV15 and TRBJ2-7; 8 positions agree with TRBD1. J was trimmed by 7 bases and V by 4 bases; bases with no gene match: 6. The germline V gene encodes CDR1 LNHNV and CDR2 YYDKDF (reference sequence). The CDR3 has 13 residues. The CDR3 DNA is TGTGCCACCAGCACTTACCAGGGGGCAGAGCAGTACTTC. This codes for CATSTYQGAEQYF.

This clone was observed a single time. V and J are TRBV4-2 and TRBJ1-1; D unresolved. The CDR3 is 12 amino acids. The ends were cut back, 0 bases at V and 8 bases at J, with 7 bases in the middle. The V gene's germline CDR1 is LGHNA and CDR2 YNFKEQ. CDR3 nucleotides: TGTGCCAGCAGCCAAGAGCGGGAAGAAGCTTTCTTT. This codes for CASSQEREEAFF.